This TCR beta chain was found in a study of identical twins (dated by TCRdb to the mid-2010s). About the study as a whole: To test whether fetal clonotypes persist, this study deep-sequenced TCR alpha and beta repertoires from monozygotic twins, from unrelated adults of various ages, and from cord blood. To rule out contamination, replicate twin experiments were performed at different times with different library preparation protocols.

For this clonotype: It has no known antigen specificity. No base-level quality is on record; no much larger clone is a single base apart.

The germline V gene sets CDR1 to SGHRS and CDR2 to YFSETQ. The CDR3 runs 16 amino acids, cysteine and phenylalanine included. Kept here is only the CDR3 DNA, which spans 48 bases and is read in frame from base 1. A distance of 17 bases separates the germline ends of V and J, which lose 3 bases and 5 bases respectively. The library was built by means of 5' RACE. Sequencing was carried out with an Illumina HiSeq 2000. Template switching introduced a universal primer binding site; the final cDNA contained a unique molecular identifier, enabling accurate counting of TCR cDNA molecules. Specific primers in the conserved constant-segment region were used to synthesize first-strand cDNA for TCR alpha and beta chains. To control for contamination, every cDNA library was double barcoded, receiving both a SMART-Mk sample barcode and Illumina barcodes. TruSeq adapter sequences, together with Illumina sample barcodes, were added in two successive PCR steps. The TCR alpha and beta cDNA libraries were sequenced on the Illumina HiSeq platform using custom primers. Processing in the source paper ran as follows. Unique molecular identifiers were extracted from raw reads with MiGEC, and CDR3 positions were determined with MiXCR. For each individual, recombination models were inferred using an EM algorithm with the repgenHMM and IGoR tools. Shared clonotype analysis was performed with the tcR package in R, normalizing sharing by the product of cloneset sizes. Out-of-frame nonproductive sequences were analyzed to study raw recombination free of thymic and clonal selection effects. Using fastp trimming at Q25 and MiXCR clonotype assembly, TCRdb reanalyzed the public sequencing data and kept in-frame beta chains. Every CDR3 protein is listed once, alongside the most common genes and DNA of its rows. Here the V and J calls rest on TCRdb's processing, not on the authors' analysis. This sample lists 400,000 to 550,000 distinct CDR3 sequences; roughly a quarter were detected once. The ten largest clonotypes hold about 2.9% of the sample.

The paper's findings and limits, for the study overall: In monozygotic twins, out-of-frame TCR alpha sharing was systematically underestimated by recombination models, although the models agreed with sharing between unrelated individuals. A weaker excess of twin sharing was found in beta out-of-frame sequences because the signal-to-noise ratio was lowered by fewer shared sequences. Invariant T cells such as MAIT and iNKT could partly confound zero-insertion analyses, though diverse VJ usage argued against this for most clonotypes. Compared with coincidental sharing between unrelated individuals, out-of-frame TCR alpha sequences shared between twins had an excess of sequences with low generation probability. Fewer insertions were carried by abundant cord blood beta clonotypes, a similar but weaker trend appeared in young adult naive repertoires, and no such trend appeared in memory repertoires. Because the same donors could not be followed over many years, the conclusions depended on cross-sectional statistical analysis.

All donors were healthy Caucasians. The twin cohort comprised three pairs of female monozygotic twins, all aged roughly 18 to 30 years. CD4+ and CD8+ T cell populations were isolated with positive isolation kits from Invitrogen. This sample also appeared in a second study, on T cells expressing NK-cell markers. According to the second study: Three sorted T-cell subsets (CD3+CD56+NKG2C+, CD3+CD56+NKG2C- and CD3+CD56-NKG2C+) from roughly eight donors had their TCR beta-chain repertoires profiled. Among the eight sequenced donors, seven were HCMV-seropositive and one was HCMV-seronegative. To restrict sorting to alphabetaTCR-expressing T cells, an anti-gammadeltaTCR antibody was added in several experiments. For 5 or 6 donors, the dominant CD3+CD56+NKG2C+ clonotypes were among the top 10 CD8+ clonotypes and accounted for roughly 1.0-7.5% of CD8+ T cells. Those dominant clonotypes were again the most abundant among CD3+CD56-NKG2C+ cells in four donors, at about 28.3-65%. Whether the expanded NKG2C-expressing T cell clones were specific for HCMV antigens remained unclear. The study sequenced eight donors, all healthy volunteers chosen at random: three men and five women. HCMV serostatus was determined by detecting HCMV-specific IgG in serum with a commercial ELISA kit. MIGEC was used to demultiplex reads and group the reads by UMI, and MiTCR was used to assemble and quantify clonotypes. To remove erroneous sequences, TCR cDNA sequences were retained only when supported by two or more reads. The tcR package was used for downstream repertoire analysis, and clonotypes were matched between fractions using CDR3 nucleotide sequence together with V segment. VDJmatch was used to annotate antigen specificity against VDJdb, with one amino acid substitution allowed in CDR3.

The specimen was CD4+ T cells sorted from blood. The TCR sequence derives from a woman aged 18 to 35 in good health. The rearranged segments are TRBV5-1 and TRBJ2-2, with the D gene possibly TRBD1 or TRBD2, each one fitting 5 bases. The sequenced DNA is TGCGCCAGCAGCTGGGGACCACCACTTAGGACCGGGGAGCTGTTTTTT. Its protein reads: CASSWGPPLRTGELFF.